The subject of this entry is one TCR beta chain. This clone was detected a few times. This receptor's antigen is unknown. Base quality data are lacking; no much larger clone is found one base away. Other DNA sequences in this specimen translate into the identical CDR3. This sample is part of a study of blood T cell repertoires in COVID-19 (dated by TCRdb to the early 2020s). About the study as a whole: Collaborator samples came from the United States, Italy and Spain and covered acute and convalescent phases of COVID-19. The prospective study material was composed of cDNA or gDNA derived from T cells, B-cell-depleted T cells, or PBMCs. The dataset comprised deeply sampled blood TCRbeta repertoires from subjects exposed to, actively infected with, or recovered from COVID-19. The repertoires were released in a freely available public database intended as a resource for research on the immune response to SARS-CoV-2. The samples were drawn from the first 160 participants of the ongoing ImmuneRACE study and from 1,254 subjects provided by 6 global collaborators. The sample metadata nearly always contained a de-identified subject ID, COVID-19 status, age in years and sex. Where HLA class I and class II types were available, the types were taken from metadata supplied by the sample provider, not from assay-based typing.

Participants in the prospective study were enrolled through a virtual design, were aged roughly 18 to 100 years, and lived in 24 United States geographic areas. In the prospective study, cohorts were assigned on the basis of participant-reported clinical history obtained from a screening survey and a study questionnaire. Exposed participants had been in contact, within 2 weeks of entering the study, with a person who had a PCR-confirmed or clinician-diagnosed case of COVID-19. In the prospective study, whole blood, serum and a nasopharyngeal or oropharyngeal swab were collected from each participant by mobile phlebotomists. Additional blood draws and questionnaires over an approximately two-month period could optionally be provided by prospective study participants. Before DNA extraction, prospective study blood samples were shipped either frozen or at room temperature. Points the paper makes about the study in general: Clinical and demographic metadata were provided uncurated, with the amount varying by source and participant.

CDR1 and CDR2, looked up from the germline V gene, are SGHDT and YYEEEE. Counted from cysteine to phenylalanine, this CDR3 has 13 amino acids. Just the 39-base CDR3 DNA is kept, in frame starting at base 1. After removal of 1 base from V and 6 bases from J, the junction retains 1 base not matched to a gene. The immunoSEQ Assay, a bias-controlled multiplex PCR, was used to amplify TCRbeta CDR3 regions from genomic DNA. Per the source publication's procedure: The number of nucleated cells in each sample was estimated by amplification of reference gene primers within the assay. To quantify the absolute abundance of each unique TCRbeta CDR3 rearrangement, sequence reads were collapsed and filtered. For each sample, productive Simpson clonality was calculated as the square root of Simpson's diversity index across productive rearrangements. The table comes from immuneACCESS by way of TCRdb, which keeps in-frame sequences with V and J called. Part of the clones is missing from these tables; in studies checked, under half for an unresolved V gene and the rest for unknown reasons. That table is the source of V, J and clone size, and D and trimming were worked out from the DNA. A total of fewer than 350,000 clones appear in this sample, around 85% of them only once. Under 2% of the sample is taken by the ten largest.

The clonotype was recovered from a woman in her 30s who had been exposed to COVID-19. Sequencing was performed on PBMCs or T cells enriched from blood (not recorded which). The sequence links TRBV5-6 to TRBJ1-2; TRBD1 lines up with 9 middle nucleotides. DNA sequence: TGTGCCAGCAGCTTGCGACAGGGGGATGGCTACACCTTC. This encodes CASSLRQGDGYTF.